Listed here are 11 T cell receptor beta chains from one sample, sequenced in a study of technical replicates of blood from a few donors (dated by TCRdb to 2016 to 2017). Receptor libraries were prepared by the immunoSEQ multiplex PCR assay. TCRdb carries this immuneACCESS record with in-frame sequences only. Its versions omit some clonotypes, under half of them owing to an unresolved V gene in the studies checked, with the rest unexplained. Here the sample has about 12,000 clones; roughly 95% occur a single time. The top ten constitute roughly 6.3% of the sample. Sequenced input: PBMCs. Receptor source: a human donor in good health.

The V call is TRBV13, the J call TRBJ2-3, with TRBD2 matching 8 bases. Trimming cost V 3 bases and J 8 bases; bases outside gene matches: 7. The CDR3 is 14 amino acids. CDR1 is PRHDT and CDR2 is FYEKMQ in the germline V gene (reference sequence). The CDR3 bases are TGTGCCAGCAGCTTGGCCCCGGCGGGAGGTACGCAGTATTTT. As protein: CASSLAPAGGTQYF.

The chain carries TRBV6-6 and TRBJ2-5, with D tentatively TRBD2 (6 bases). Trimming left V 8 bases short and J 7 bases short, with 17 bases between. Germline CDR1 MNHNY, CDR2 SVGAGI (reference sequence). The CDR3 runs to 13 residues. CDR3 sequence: CASRERRPGTQYF. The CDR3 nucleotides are TGTGCCAGCCGGGAGCGCCGGCCGGGGACCCAGTACTTC.

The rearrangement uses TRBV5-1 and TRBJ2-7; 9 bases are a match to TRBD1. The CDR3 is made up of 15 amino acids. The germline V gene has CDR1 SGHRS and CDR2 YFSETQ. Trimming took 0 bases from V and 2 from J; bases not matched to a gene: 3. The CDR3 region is CASSLGTGAAYEQYF. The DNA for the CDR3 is TGCGCCAGCAGCTTGGGGACAGGGGCGGCCTACGAGCAGTACTTC.

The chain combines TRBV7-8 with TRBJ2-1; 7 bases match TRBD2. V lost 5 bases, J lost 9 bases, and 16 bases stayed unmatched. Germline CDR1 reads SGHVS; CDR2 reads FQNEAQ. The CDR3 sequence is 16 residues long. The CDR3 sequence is CASSPGGLTTGTEQFF. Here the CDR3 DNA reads TGTGCCAGCAGCCCGGGGGGACTGACGACCGGTACTGAGCAGTTCTTC. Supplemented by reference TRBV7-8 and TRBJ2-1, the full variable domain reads GAGVSQSPRYKVAKRGQDVALRCDPISGHVSLFWYQQALGQGPEFLTYFQNEAQLDKSGLPSDRFFAERPEGSVSTLKIQRTQQEDSAVYLCASSPGGLTTGTEQFFGPGTRLTVL.

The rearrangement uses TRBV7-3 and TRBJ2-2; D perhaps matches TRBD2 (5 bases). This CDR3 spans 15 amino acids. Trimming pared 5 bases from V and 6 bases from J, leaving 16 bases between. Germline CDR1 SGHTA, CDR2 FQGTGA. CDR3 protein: CASSVGSLRAGELFF. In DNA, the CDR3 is TGTGCCAGCAGCGTGGGGTCATTGAGGGCCGGGGAGCTGTTTTTT.

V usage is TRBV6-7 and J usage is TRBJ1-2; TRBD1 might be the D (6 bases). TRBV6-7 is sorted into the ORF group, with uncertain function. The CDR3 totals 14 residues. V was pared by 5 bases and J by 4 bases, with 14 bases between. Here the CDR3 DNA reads TGTGCCAGCAGTCTACAGGGTCTTGCCTATGGCTACACCTTC. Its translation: CASSLQGLAYGYTF.

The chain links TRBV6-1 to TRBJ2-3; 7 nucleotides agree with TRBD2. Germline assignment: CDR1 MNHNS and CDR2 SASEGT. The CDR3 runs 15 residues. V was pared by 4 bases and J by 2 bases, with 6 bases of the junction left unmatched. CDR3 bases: TGTGCCAGCAGTGCCTCCGGGACTACCACAGATACGCAGTATTTT. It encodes CASSASGTTTDTQYF.

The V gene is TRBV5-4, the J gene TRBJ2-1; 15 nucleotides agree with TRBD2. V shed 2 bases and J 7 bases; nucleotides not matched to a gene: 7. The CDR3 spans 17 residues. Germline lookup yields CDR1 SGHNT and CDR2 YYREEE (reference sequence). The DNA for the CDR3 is TGTGCCAGCAGCTTTATTGGACTAGCGGGAGGGTTTAATGAGCAGTTCTTC. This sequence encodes CASSFIGLAGGFNEQFF.

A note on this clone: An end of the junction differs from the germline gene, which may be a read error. The CDR3 region is CASSDHGRGSDNEQFF. CDR3 nucleotide sequence: TGTGCCAGCAGTGACCACGGGAGAGGCTCCGACAATGAGCAGTTCTTC. The chain combines TRBV6-4 with TRBJ2-1, with D tentatively TRBD2 (6 bases). Germline CDR1 is MRHNA and CDR2 is SNTAGT. The CDR3 length is 16 residues.

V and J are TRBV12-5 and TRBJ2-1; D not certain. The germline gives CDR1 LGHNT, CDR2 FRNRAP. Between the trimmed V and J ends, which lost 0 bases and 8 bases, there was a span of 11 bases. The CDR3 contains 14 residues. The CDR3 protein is CASGLVVARHEQFF. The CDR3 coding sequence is TGTGCTAGTGGTTTGGTAGTGGCTAGGCATGAGCAGTTCTTC.

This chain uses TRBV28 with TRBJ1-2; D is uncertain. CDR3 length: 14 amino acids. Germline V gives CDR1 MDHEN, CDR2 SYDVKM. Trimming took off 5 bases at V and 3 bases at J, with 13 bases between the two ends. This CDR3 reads CASSLSGLDYGYTF. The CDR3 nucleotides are TGTGCCAGCAGTCTCAGCGGGTTGGACTATGGCTACACCTTC.